This T cell receptor (beta chain) is drawn from a study of blood T cell repertoires in COVID-19. In the study's own analysis: Quantification of nucleated cells was approximated via reference gene primer amplification. Repertoires were generated with immunoSEQ multiplex PCR, while TCRdb's copy carries only in-frame clones and drops some. V, J and clone size are those of that table, while D and trimming were read from the DNA. This sample has 150,000 to 200,000 clones, with 60% to 80% found just once. Germline V lookup: CDR1 MNHEY, CDR2 SMNVEV (reference sequence). The ends lost 6 bases at V and 4 bases at J; junction bases unmatched: 2. This CDR3 contains 13 residues. The participants were between 18 and 89 years old and came from some 25 US areas. Participants were placed into cohorts based on the clinical history they reported.

The TCR sequence derives from a woman between 50 and 59 years old who had recovered from COVID-19. Sequencing was carried out using PBMCs or T cells enriched from blood (not recorded which). The chain carries TRBV27 and TRBJ1-1, with 10 bases lining up with TRBD1. CDR3: CASRRTGGTEAFF. For the CDR3, the DNA is TGTGCCAGCAGGAGGACAGGGGGCACTGAAGCTTTCTTT.